The rows below give T cell receptor beta chains drawn from one sample of a study of T cells in Graves' hyperthyroidism and ophthalmopathy. TCRdb analysed the multiplex PCR reads with MiXCR anew, one entry per CDR3 protein. This table holds 350,000 to 500,000 distinct CDR3 sequences, about 13% found once. Sequencing was done on a sample of blood. Every receptor here comes from a woman between 18 and 30 years old with Graves' hyperthyroidism. Both conserved end residues are part of each CDR3. Each record gives: J gene, clone size, V gene, D gene, CDR3 DNA, CDR3 protein. The D gene is left open where the match is weak. Clone sizes are given selectively: once, few, many, or a class where the clone is expanded.

>TRBJ1-5|many|TRBV28|-
TGTGCCAGCAGCCTAACCAGACAGCCCCAGCATTTT
CASSLTRQPQHF
>TRBJ2-2|many|TRBV7-2|-
TGTGCCAGCAGCCGACAGCTCTCGAACACCGGGGAGCTGTTTTTT
CASSRQLSNTGELFF
>TRBJ2-7|many|TRBV11-2|TRBD1
TGTGCCAGCAGCTTAGAGCCGGGGACAGGCTACGAGCAGTACTTC
CASSLEPGTGYEQYF
>TRBJ1-2|few|TRBV15|-
TGTGCCACCAGCAAAGACGACAGTATTGGCTATGGCTACACCTTC
CATSKDDSIGYGYTF
>TRBJ2-2|many|TRBV7-3|-
TGTGCCAGCAGTCAGGACAGTGGCACCGGGGAGCTGTTTTTT
CASSQDSGTGELFF
>TRBJ2-7|many|TRBV27|-
TGTGCCAGCAGTTTGGTCCAGGGCTCGAACTACGAGCAGTACTTC
CASSLVQGSNYEQYF
>TRBJ2-2|many|TRBV7-3|-
TGTGCCAGCAGCTTTGGGACCGCGAACCCCGGGGAGCTGTTTTTT
CASSFGTANPGELFF
>TRBJ2-3|-|TRBV12-3/TRBV12-4|TRBD2
TGTGCCAGCAGTTCCGGTCGGCTAGCGGACCTCACGTATACGCAGTATTTT
CASSSGRLADLTYTQYF
>TRBJ2-1|many|TRBV18|-
TGTGCCAGCTCACCAGCGCTAGGAGAAAAGAATGAGCAGTTCTTC
CASSPALGEKNEQFF
>TRBJ2-7|many|TRBV3-1|-
TGTGCCAGCAGCCAAAGCAGGGACGAGCAGTACTTC
CASSQSRDEQYF
>TRBJ2-7|-|TRBV6-1|TRBD1
TGTGCCAGCAGTGAAGCGATGCAGGGGGTGAGACGGCAGTACTTC
CASSEAMQGVRRQYF
>TRBJ2-3|-|TRBV5-1|TRBD2
TGCGCCAGCAGCTTGGGCCTAGCGGGCACTCTTGATACGCAGTATTTT
CASSLGLAGTLDTQYF
>TRBJ1-1|-|TRBV19|-
TGTGCCAGTAGTATCCACCGGGCGAACACTGAAGCTTTCTTT
CASSIHRANTEAFF
>TRBJ2-2|once|TRBV25-1|TRBD2
TGTGCCAGCAGTGACACTGCGGGAGTGGCCGGGGAGCTGTTTTTT
CASSDTAGVAGELFF
>TRBJ2-7|many|TRBV14|-
TGTGCCAGCAGCCAAGTTCCGCAGGGGAGGGACGAGCAGTACTTC
CASSQVPQGRDEQYF
>TRBJ1-2|few|TRBV9|TRBD1
TGTGCCAGCAGCTCCCGGACAGGGATGGGGTATGGCTACACCTTC
CASSSRTGMGYGYTF
>TRBJ2-7|many|TRBV20-1|-
TGCAGTGCTAGCCCGAGCGAACCCTACGAGCAGTACTTC
CSASPSEPYEQYF
>TRBJ2-7|many|TRBV6-1|-
TGTGCCAGCAGACAGCAGACCTACGAGCAGTACTTC
CASRQQTYEQYF
>TRBJ2-3|few|TRBV3-1|-
TGTGCCAGCAGCGCCTTGGGGGGAGTCCCCGCAGATACGCAGTATTTT
CASSALGGVPADTQYF
>TRBJ1-6|once|TRBV5-1|TRBD1
TGCGCCAGCAGCGGAGGGACAGCTTATAATTCACCCCTCCACTTT
CASSGGTAYNSPLHF
>TRBJ2-6|-|TRBV2|-
TGTGCCAGCAGTGATGAGGGCCACTCTGGGGCCAACGTCCTGACTTTC
CASSDEGHSGANVLTF
>TRBJ1-1|many|TRBV12-3/TRBV12-4|-
TGTGCCAGCAGTTTAATGGTGGGGACTGAAGCTTTCTTT
CASSLMVGTEAFF
>TRBJ2-1|many|TRBV6-2/TRBV6-3|TRBD2
TGTGCCAGCAGTTACAAAGCGGGAGGGTTGTATGAGCAGTTCTTC
CASSYKAGGLYEQFF
>TRBJ2-3|-|TRBV28|TRBD2
TGTGCCAGCAGTTTCCCCAAGCTAGCGGGACGGAGCACAGATACGCAGTATTTT
CASSFPKLAGRSTDTQYF
>TRBJ2-1|many|TRBV10-3|-
TGTGCCATCAGTGAGACAGTCGGGCCCTACAATGAGCAGTTCTTC
CAISETVGPYNEQFF
>TRBJ2-1|many|TRBV12-3/TRBV12-4|-
TGTGCCAGCAGTGGGGACAGGGAGAAAGCGGGAGGGCTTACGACCTACAATGAGCAGTTCTTC
CASSGDREKAGGLTTYNEQFF
>TRBJ1-5|-|TRBV6-2/TRBV6-3|TRBD1
TGTGCCAGCAGCTACCAGGGGGCTCAGCCCCAGCATTTT
CASSYQGAQPQHF
>TRBJ2-2|-|TRBV20-1|-
TGCAGTGCTAGAGATCGGGGATCCGGGGAGCTGTTTTTT
CSARDRGSGELFF
>TRBJ2-1|many|TRBV28|TRBD2
TGTGCCAGCAGTTCCCCGCGGACTAGCGAGCGTCACAATGAGCAGTTCTTC
CASSSPRTSERHNEQFF
>TRBJ1-3|many|TRBV18|TRBD1
TGTGCCAGCTCACCTTTCGGGACAGGCGGAAACACCATATATTTT
CASSPFGTGGNTIYF
>TRBJ1-5|few|TRBV9|-
TGTGCCAGCAGAAAAACCCCGGGAAGCAATCAGCCCCAGCATTTT
CASRKTPGSNQPQHF
>TRBJ2-1|-|TRBV7-3|TRBD2
TGTGCCAGCAGCTTAACGGGAAGGACTAGCGGGAGGCCCTCCTACAATGAGCAGTTCTTC
CASSLTGRTSGRPSYNEQFF
>TRBJ1-4|many|TRBV7-2|-
TGTGCCAGCAGCTTAGCAGGGACGGTCAGAACTAATGAAAAACTGTTTTTT
CASSLAGTVRTNEKLFF
>TRBJ2-7|many|TRBV11-2|-
TGTGCCAGCAGCCTCCTAACCGGGGACTACGAGCAGTACTTC
CASSLLTGDYEQYF
>TRBJ2-2|few|TRBV28|TRBD2
TGTGCCAGCAGTTTAGACTCGGGACTAGCGGGAACCGGGGAGCTGTTTTTT
CASSLDSGLAGTGELFF
>TRBJ2-2|-|TRBV6-1|TRBD2
TGTGCCAGCAGGGACCGGACGGGGGGCACCGGGGAGCTGTTTTTT
CASRDRTGGTGELFF
>TRBJ2-1|many|TRBV18|-
TGTGCCAGCTCACCAGAGGATGAGCAGTTCTTC
CASSPEDEQFF
>TRBJ2-7|many|TRBV5-1|-
TGCGCCAGCAGCTTGGACGGCCCCTCTGGCGAGCAGTACTTC
CASSLDGPSGEQYF
>TRBJ2-5|-|TRBV27|-
TGTGCCAGCAGTTTTTACAGGGATGAGACCCAGTACTTC
CASSFYRDETQYF
>TRBJ2-3|many|TRBV29-1|TRBD2
TGCAGCGTCGGGGGACTAGCGGGAGAAGAAGGAGCAGATACGCAGTATTTT
CSVGGLAGEEGADTQYF
>TRBJ2-1|-|TRBV5-4|-
TGTGCCAGCAGCTTGGCAGGTTCCTACAATAAGCAGTTCTTC
CASSLAGSYNKQFF
>TRBJ1-1|few|TRBV7-9|TRBD1
TGTGCCAGCGTCGACCGGGCACAGGGGGCGACTGAAGCTTTCTTT
CASVDRAQGATEAFF
>TRBJ1-1|many|TRBV28|-
TGTGCCAGCAGTTTTTCGGGCACTGAAGCTTTCTTT
CASSFSGTEAFF
>TRBJ2-7|few|TRBV7-8|-
TGTGCCAGCAGTTCCCGGGACAATTTCTACGAGCAGTACTTC
CASSSRDNFYEQYF
>TRBJ1-1|many|TRBV6-2/TRBV6-3|-
TGTGCCAGCAGTTATCGCCTCATGAACACTGAAGCTTTCTTT
CASSYRLMNTEAFF
>TRBJ2-1|many|TRBV10-3|TRBD2
TGTGCCATCAGCAAGGGACTAGCGGAGGGGGACAATGAGCAGTTCTTC
CAISKGLAEGDNEQFF
>TRBJ2-4|-|TRBV6-5|-
TGTGCCAGCAGTTACGGTCCCCCCCAGATTCAGTACTTC
CASSYGPPQIQYF
>TRBJ2-1|many|TRBV28|TRBD1
TGTGCCAGCAGTTCCCCCGGGACAGGGGGCAATGAGCAGTTCTTC
CASSSPGTGGNEQFF
>TRBJ1-2|many|TRBV28|TRBD1
TGTGCCAGCAGTCTGGGCCGGACAGGGTCCGATGGCTACACCTTC
CASSLGRTGSDGYTF
>TRBJ1-5|few|TRBV3-1|-
TGTGCCAGCAGCCAAGTTGATAGGGTTAGCAATCAGCCCCAGCATTTT
CASSQVDRVSNQPQHF
>TRBJ2-3|many|TRBV29-1|TRBD1
TGCAGCGTTGAAGGGACAGGGGTCAGTCAGTATTTT
CSVEGTGVSQYF
>TRBJ2-1|-|TRBV4-3|-
TGCGCCAGCAGCCCTGTCGGGGAAAGGGAGCAGTTCTTC
CASSPVGEREQFF
>TRBJ2-1|-|TRBV28|-
TGTGCCAGCAGGACAGCGGGCCCCTACAATGAGCAGTTCTTC
CASRTAGPYNEQFF
>TRBJ1-5|-|TRBV4-3|-
TGCGCCAGCAGCCAAGAATATGGGAATCAGCCCCAGCATTTT
CASSQEYGNQPQHF